One and the same sample provided the 17 T cell receptor beta chains below, sequenced in a study of OX40 agonist ivuxolimab in advanced cancers. Libraries were built with the immunoSEQ multiplex PCR assay. This immuneACCESS table, as held by TCRdb, lists in-frame sequences with V and J called but not all clones. Of the missing ones, under half trace to an unresolved V gene in checked studies; the others have no known cause. In all, the sample holds more than 50,000 clones, and 65% to 85% of those were seen once. In total, the top ten clones hold over 1.1% of the sample. The sample consisted of CD4+ or CD8+ T cells sorted from blood, taken in a trial of the OX40 agonist ivuxolimab. The receptors were sampled from an adult with an advanced solid tumor such as melanoma, head and neck, liver or kidney cancer.

This clone was seen once. The chain is built from TRBV19 and TRBJ2-1, with 9 nucleotides matching TRBD1. CDR1 is LNHDA, CDR2 SQIVND, per germline (reference sequence). With V trimmed by 7 bases and J by 1 base, 8 bases remained unmatched. CDR3 length: 16 amino acids. In DNA form, the CDR3 reads TGTGCCAGTATGGGGACAGGGAAGGCGTCCTACAATGAGCAGTTCTTC. Encoded protein: CASMGTGKASYNEQFF.

The chain has TRBV11-3 and TRBJ2-7, with D hard to call. Trimming stripped 5 bases from V and 3 bases from J, with 14 bases between. The CDR3 length is 14 residues. Per germline, CDR1 SGHNT and CDR2 YENEEA. The DNA for the CDR3 is TGTGCCAGCAGCCCGCGCGAGTACAGCTACGAGCAGTACTTC. Its protein is CASSPREYSYEQYF.

The chain links TRBV30 to TRBJ2-3, with TRBD2 identical over 7 bases. The length of the CDR3 is 16 residues. J lost 4 bases, V lost 4 bases, and 14 bases had no gene match. The germline CDR1 and CDR2 sequences are GTSNPN and SVGIG (reference sequence). The CDR3 spells CAWNLGWEGRADTQYF. DNA of the CDR3: TGTGCCTGGAACCTGGGGTGGGAGGGCCGGGCAGATACGCAGTATTTT.

This clone was counted only a few times. This rearrangement joins TRBV6-1 to TRBJ1-2, with D uncertain. Germline loops: CDR1 MNHNS, CDR2 SASEGT. V was clipped by 3 bases and J by 5 bases, with 7 bases between them. This CDR3 is 12 amino acids long. The DNA of the CDR3 is TGTGCCAGCAGTGACCCCCCGTATGGCTACACCTTC. Protein: CASSDPPYGYTF.

This chain connects TRBV7-9 to TRBJ2-7, with D perhaps given as TRBD1 or TRBD2 (6 bases each). V lost 2 bases to trimming and J lost 4 bases, with 12 bases between them. The CDR3 runs 14 residues. Germline lookup yields CDR1 SEHNR and CDR2 FQNEAQ (reference sequence). DNA of the CDR3: TGTGCCAGCAGCTTAATGGGGGGCGAATACGAGCAGTACTTC. Protein: CASSLMGGEYEQYF.

The chain is built from TRBV6-1 and TRBJ1-2, with TRBD1 as a possible D gene (6 bases). Trimming cost V 2 bases and J 8 bases, with 12 bases left between them. CDR1 and CDR2 (germline): MNHNS, SASEGT. CDR3 length equals 13 residues. In DNA form, the CDR3 reads TGTGCCAGCAGTGAAATGCAGGGGCGAGGCTACACCTTC. As protein: CASSEMQGRGYTF.

The chain is built from TRBV19 and TRBJ2-6; the D gene is possibly TRBD1 (5 bases). The CDR3 is 20 residues long. The V end was cut by 8 bases, the J end by 2 bases, with 28 bases between. Germline V gene sequence: CDR1 LNHDA, CDR2 SQIVND (reference sequence). The CDR3 is CASRLPGGQGGVPGANVLTF. DNA for the CDR3: TGTGCCAGTCGACTTCCCGGTGGGCAGGGTGGGGTCCCTGGGGCCAACGTCCTGACTTTC.

The chain is built from TRBV6-5 and TRBJ1-2; D is undetermined. V lost 5 bases, J lost 4 bases, and 8 bases lay in between. Germline CDR1 MNHEY, CDR2 SVGAGI. The CDR3 totals 12 residues. The CDR3 reads CASSRTAYGYTF. The CDR3 DNA is TGTGCCAGCAGTCGAACTGCCTATGGCTACACCTTC.

In DNA, the CDR3 is TGTGCCAGCAGCGTTAGCGGGTATAGCACAGATACGCAGTATTTT. Its protein is CASSVSGYSTDTQYF. The chain couples TRBV9 to TRBJ2-3; the match to TRBD2 covers 7 bases. Germline loops: CDR1 SGDLS, CDR2 YYNGEE. V lost 2 bases to trimming and J lost 0 bases; unmatched junction nucleotides: 3. The CDR3 runs 15 residues. Combining the CDR3 with reference TRBV9 and TRBJ2-3 gives the whole variable domain DSGVTQTPKHLITATGQRVTLRCSPRSGDLSVYWYQQSLDQGLQFLIQYYNGEERAKGNILERFSAQQFPDLHSELNLSSLELGDSALYFCASSVSGYSTDTQYFGPGTRLTVL.

The chain couples TRBV19 to TRBJ1-1; a weak D match, TRBD1 (5 bases). The CDR3 runs to 20 residues. Germline V gives CDR1 LNHDA, CDR2 SQIVND (reference sequence). Deletions cut 3 bases from V and 1 base from J, with 27 bases between. Here the CDR3 reads CASSIRLAGRMANPNTEAFF. The CDR3, as DNA: TGTGCCAGTAGTATCCGTTTGGCAGGGAGGATGGCGAACCCGAACACTGAAGCTTTCTTT.

The V gene is TRBV6-6, the J gene TRBJ2-3; no definite D call. The V gene lost 5 bases and the J gene lost 14 bases, with 17 bases spanning the gap. Germline V gives CDR1 MNHNY, CDR2 SVGAGI (reference sequence). This CDR3 is 12 amino acids long. The CDR3 sequence is CASSPRRAEWYF. CDR3 nucleotides: TGTGCCAGCAGTCCCCGCCGCGCCGAGTGGTATTTT.

The rearrangement links TRBV4-3 to TRBJ1-2, with D possibly being TRBD1 (5 bases). Germline assignment: CDR1 LGHNA and CDR2 YSLEER. Trimming took off 4 bases at V and 4 bases at J, with 16 bases between the two ends. The CDR3 is made up of 15 amino acids. CDR3 sequence (DNA): TGCGCCAGCAGCCCCTGGATGGGGGATAGCTATGGCTACACCTTC. It encodes CASSPWMGDSYGYTF.

The chain uses TRBV11-1 and TRBJ1-4, with D uncertain. Deletions cut 5 bases from V and 0 bases from J, with 13 bases between. This CDR3 is built from 16 residues. The germline V gene encodes CDR1 SGHAT and CDR2 FQDESV (reference sequence). CDR3 in DNA: TGTGCCAGCAGCCAAAGTGGGGTCGCAACTAATGAAAAACTGTTTTTT. Protein product: CASSQSGVATNEKLFF. Full variable domain (missing parts from reference TRBV11-1 and TRBJ1-4): EAEVAQSPRYKITEKSQAVAFWCDPISGHATLYWYRQILGQGPELLVQFQDESVVDDSQLPKDRFSAERLKGVDSTLKIQPAELGDSAMYLCASSQSGVATNEKLFFGSGTQLSVL.

The chain joins TRBV6-1 to TRBJ2-2; 8 nucleotides align to TRBD1. Germline V gene sequence: CDR1 MNHNS, CDR2 SASEGT. The CDR3 is 13 residues long. J was trimmed by 1 base and V by 10 bases; bases with no gene match: 2. CDR3 amino acids: CATDRGNTGELFF. The CDR3 nucleotides are TGTGCCACCGACAGGGGGAACACCGGGGAGCTGTTTTTT.

The chain combines TRBV6-1 with TRBJ2-1; tentative D call: TRBD1 (6 bases). Trimming took off 2 bases at V and 0 bases at J, with 8 bases between the two ends. The CDR3 has 15 amino acids. The germline gives CDR1 MNHNS, CDR2 SASEGT. CDR3 nucleotide sequence: TGTGCCAGCAGTGAAAGGGGGAGCTCCTACAATGAGCAGTTCTTC. Its translation is CASSERGSSYNEQFF.

J is TRBJ2-1 and V is TRBV11-2, with 8 bases that match TRBD2. Germline V gene sequence: CDR1 SGHAT, CDR2 FQNNGV. CDR3 length: 16 residues. The J segment lost 0 bases and the V segment lost 7 bases, leaving 8 bases of the junction unmatched. The CDR3, as DNA: TGTGCCAGCACCCCGGGGGGGGCCAGCTCCTACAATGAGCAGTTCTTC. This codes for CASTPGGASSYNEQFF.

This chain connects TRBV5-5 to TRBJ2-5; D tentatively fits TRBD1 or TRBD2 (5 bases each). V was clipped by 1 base and J by 7 bases, with 11 bases between them. This CDR3 is 13 amino acids long. Germline assignment: CDR1 SGHKS and CDR2 YYEKEE (reference sequence). As DNA, the CDR3 is TGTGCCAGCAGCTTGCGACGGGACGGGACCCAGTACTTC. Translation: CASSLRRDGTQYF. Full variable domain (remainder filled in from reference TRBV5-5 and TRBJ2-5): DAGVTQSPTHLIKTRGQQVTLRCSPISGHKSVSWYQQVLGQGPQFIFQYYEKEERGRGNFPDRFSARQFPNYSSELNVNALLLGDSALYLCASSLRRDGTQYFGPGTRLLVL.